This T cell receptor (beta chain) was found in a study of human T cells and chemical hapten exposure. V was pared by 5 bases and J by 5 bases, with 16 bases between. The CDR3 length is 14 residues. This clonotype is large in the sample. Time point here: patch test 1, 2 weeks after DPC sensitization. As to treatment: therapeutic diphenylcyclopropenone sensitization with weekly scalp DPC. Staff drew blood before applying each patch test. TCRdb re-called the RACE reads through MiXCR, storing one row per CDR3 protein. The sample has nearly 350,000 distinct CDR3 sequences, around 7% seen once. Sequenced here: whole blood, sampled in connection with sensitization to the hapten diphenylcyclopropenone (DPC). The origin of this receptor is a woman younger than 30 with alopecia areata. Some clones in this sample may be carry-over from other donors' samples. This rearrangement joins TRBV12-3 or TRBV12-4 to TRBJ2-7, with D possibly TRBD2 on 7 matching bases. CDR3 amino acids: CASSPTGTMNEQYF. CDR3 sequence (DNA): TGTGCCAGCAGTCCAACAGGGACTATGAACGAGCAGTACTTC.